This record concerns one T cell receptor beta chain sequence. Its antigen is still unknown. Losses at the gene ends were 2 bases for V and 8 bases for J; bases not matched to a gene: 20. Germline V gives CDR1 MDHEN, CDR2 SYDVKM. The CDR3 runs to 20 residues. The sample belongs to a study of cytomegalovirus exposure and HLA in healthy donors. Study-wide results and limits: Across donors, most TCRs were seen rarely, yet some public ones were widespread.

In the PCR, 60 Vbeta and 13 Jbeta primers were used. Assay used: immunoSEQ multiplex PCR; TCRdb lists only in-frame clones, some missing. The data show about 99,000 clones, approximately 80% seen once. V gene TRBV28 combines with J gene TRBJ1-6; 8 bases align to TRBD1. Material for sequencing was PBMCs. This clonotype was sampled from a woman aged 40 to 50 in good health and CMV-seronegative. The CDR3, as DNA: TGTGCCAGCAGTTTAATTTCTTCCCCTGGACAGGGAGGATTTCATTCACCCCTCCACTTT. It codes for CASSLISSPGQGGFHSPLHF.